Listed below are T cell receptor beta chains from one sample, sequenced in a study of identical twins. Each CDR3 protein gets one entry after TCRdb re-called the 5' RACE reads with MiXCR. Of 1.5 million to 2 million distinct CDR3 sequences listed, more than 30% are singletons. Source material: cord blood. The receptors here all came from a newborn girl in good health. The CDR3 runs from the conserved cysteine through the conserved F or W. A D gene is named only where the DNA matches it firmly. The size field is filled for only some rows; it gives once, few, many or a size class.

CDR3 protein: CASSLYRQGYEQYF; CDR3 DNA: TGTGCCAGCAGTTTGTATCGACAGGGTTACGAGCAGTACTTC; D gene: TRBD1; V gene: TRBV28; clone size: few; J gene: TRBJ2-7
CDR3 protein: CASSFYPANYGYTF; CDR3 DNA: TGTGCCAGCAGTTTCTATCCGGCGAACTATGGCTACACCTTC; D gene: NA; V gene: TRBV28; clone size: few; J gene: TRBJ1-2
CDR3 protein: CASRPGTSGLETQYF; CDR3 DNA: TGTGCCAGCAGGCCCGGGACTAGCGGGCTGGAGACCCAGTACTTC; D gene: TRBD2; V gene: TRBV2; clone size: NA; J gene: TRBJ2-5
CDR3 protein: CASAHDATDTQYF; CDR3 DNA: TGTGCTAGTGCCCACGATGCCACAGATACGCAGTATTTT; D gene: NA; V gene: TRBV12-5; clone size: few; J gene: TRBJ2-3
CDR3 protein: CASSPTSGNYNEQFF; CDR3 DNA: TGCGCCAGCAGCCCTACTAGCGGCAACTACAATGAGCAGTTCTTC; D gene: TRBD2; V gene: TRBV5-1; clone size: many; J gene: TRBJ2-1
CDR3 protein: CASSFGVENGFQETQYF; CDR3 DNA: TGTGCCAGCAGTTTTGGGGTTGAGAACGGGTTCCAAGAGACCCAGTACTTC; D gene: NA; V gene: TRBV12-3/TRBV12-4; clone size: many; J gene: TRBJ2-5
CDR3 protein: CASSKALAGSYNEQYF; CDR3 DNA: TGTGCCAGCAGCAAAGCGCTAGCGGGTTCCTACAATGAGCAGTACTTC; D gene: NA; V gene: TRBV21-1; clone size: NA; J gene: TRBJ2-7
CDR3 protein: CASRIGGGSPLYGYTF; CDR3 DNA: TGTGCCAGCAGGATTGGCGGCGGCTCCCCCCTTTATGGCTACACCTTC; D gene: NA; V gene: TRBV7-2; clone size: once; J gene: TRBJ1-2
CDR3 protein: CASSQVGGVRNQPQHF; CDR3 DNA: TGCGCCAGCAGCCAAGTGGGGGGAGTACGCAATCAGCCCCAGCATTTT; D gene: NA; V gene: TRBV4-1; clone size: NA; J gene: TRBJ1-5
CDR3 protein: CAIQGADTQYF; CDR3 DNA: TGTGCCATCCAGGGGGCAGATACGCAGTATTTT; D gene: TRBD1; V gene: TRBV10-3; clone size: few; J gene: TRBJ2-3
CDR3 protein: CARKEKYTQYF; CDR3 DNA: TGTGCCAGGAAGGAGAAGTATACGCAGTATTTT; D gene: NA; V gene: TRBV2; clone size: NA; J gene: TRBJ2-3
CDR3 protein: CASSYDRPDNYGYTF; CDR3 DNA: TGTGCCAGCAGTTACGACAGACCAGATAACTATGGCTACACCTTC; D gene: NA; V gene: TRBV6-6; clone size: many; J gene: TRBJ1-2
CDR3 protein: CASSWGGTNEKLFF; CDR3 DNA: TGTGCCAGCAGTTGGGGGGGAACTAATGAAAAACTGTTTTTT; D gene: NA; V gene: TRBV28; clone size: NA; J gene: TRBJ1-4
CDR3 protein: CASSYSIVNRDRDTNTEAFF; CDR3 DNA: TGTGCCAGCAGTTACTCGATCGTTAACCGGGACAGGGATACGAACACTGAAGCTTTCTTT; D gene: TRBD1; V gene: TRBV6-5; clone size: NA; J gene: TRBJ1-1
CDR3 protein: CASRTSGNTDTQYF; CDR3 DNA: TGTGCCAGCCGGACTAGCGGGAACACAGATACGCAGTATTTT; D gene: TRBD2; V gene: TRBV12-3/TRBV12-4; clone size: NA; J gene: TRBJ2-3
CDR3 protein: CASSLFAEQYF; CDR3 DNA: TGTGCCAGCAGCTTATTTGCCGAGCAGTACTTC; D gene: NA; V gene: TRBV7-9; clone size: NA; J gene: TRBJ2-7
CDR3 protein: CASSGHGYTF; CDR3 DNA: TGTGCCAGTAGTGGGCATGGCTACACCTTC; D gene: NA; V gene: TRBV19; clone size: few; J gene: TRBJ1-2
CDR3 protein: CSARQGLAASLDTQYF; CDR3 DNA: TGCAGTGCTAGACAAGGACTAGCGGCATCTCTAGATACGCAGTATTTT; D gene: TRBD2; V gene: TRBV20-1; clone size: few; J gene: TRBJ2-3
CDR3 protein: CASSQGLAGILYEQYF; CDR3 DNA: TGCGCCAGCAGCCAAGGACTAGCGGGAATTCTTTACGAGCAGTACTTC; D gene: TRBD2; V gene: TRBV4-1; clone size: NA; J gene: TRBJ2-7
CDR3 protein: CASSAGLAGRGLSYEQYF; CDR3 DNA: TGTGCCAGCAGCGCGGGACTAGCGGGAAGGGGACTCTCCTACGAGCAGTACTTC; D gene: TRBD2; V gene: TRBV9; clone size: NA; J gene: TRBJ2-7
CDR3 protein: CSAMTGGGETQYF; CDR3 DNA: TGCAGTGCCATGACAGGGGGCGGCGAGACCCAGTACTTC; D gene: TRBD1; V gene: TRBV20-1; clone size: NA; J gene: TRBJ2-5
CDR3 protein: CASSSGQGISNYGYTF; CDR3 DNA: TGCGCCAGCAGCTCGGGACAAGGGATTTCTAACTATGGCTACACCTTC; D gene: NA; V gene: TRBV5-1; clone size: few; J gene: TRBJ1-2
CDR3 protein: CASSSRQSKVYEQYF; CDR3 DNA: TGTGCCAGCAGTTCCAGACAGTCCAAGGTTTACGAGCAGTACTTC; D gene: NA; V gene: TRBV2; clone size: NA; J gene: TRBJ2-7
CDR3 protein: CSATLTSGGTDTQYF; CDR3 DNA: TGCAGTGCTACCCTGACTAGCGGGGGCACAGATACGCAGTATTTT; D gene: TRBD2; V gene: TRBV20-1; clone size: few; J gene: TRBJ2-3
CDR3 protein: CASSHRLAGGPDEQYF; CDR3 DNA: TGTGCCAGCAGCCATAGACTAGCGGGGGGGCCCGACGAGCAGTACTTC; D gene: TRBD2; V gene: TRBV4-2; clone size: few; J gene: TRBJ2-7
CDR3 protein: CASRGIGHGYGYTF; CDR3 DNA: TGTGCCAGCAGGGGAATAGGACACGGGTATGGCTACACCTTC; D gene: NA; V gene: TRBV6-2/TRBV6-3; clone size: NA; J gene: TRBJ1-2
CDR3 protein: CAIRDAPYGEQFF; CDR3 DNA: TGTGCCATCCGGGACGCACCCTATGGTGAGCAGTTCTTC; D gene: NA; V gene: TRBV2; clone size: few; J gene: TRBJ2-1
CDR3 protein: CSVEGGTEAFF; CDR3 DNA: TGCAGCGTTGAAGGGGGCACTGAAGCTTTCTTT; D gene: NA; V gene: TRBV29-1; clone size: many; J gene: TRBJ1-1
CDR3 protein: CASSLSKGGEAFF; CDR3 DNA: TGTGCCAGCAGTTTATCGAAGGGGGGCGAAGCTTTCTTT; D gene: NA; V gene: TRBV27; clone size: NA; J gene: TRBJ1-1
CDR3 protein: CASSSPRAGNYGYTF; CDR3 DNA: TGTGCCAGCAGCTCCCCCCGGGCCGGCAACTATGGCTACACCTTC; D gene: NA; V gene: TRBV12-3/TRBV12-4; clone size: NA; J gene: TRBJ1-2
CDR3 protein: CASSESRQGAREQYF; CDR3 DNA: TGCGCCAGCAGCGAAAGTAGACAGGGGGCGCGGGAGCAGTACTTC; D gene: TRBD1; V gene: TRBV5-1; clone size: NA; J gene: TRBJ2-5
CDR3 protein: CASKLTGEQPQHF; CDR3 DNA: TGTGCCAGCAAGTTGACCGGGGAACAGCCCCAGCATTTT; D gene: NA; V gene: TRBV2; clone size: few; J gene: TRBJ1-5